Shown below are 22 T cell receptor beta chains from a single sample sequenced in a study of T cell repertoires in breast cancer. Primers covering all TCR V genes were used in emulsion RT-PCR on CD8+ T cells. During the second nested PCR, blocking oligonucleotides suppressed genes that were not paired. TCRdb recomputed calls from the emulsion pairing reads with MiXCR, one row per CDR3 protein. Found here are tens of thousands of distinct CDR3 sequences, under 60% of them singletons; the top ten hold 50% to 65%. The sample consisted of CD8+ T cells. The receptors originated from a pool of human donors with breast cancer or a healthy control (not recorded which).

This clonotype was observed a few times. This chain uses TRBV5-6 with TRBJ1-1; D unresolved. The germline CDR1 and CDR2 sequences are SGHDT and YYEEEE. Trimming stripped 0 bases from V and 2 bases from J, with 11 bases between. CDR3 length equals 15 residues. The chain's CDR3 is CASSLVGRLNTEAFF. CDR3 nucleotides: TGTGCCAGCAGCTTGGTCGGCAGACTTAACACTGAAGCTTTCTTT.

This chain uses TRBV7-9 with TRBJ2-3; a possible D gene is TRBD1 (6 bases). The V and J ends lost 1 base and 0 bases respectively, with 26 bases between them. The CDR3 has 21 residues. Germline V gene lookup returns CDR1 SEHNR and CDR2 FQNEAQ (reference sequence). CDR3 amino acids: CASSLGNIQIWDGTSTDTQYF. For the CDR3, the DNA is TGTGCCAGCAGCTTAGGTAATATACAGATATGGGACGGGACAAGCACAGATACGCAGTATTTT.

The chain employs TRBV3-1 and TRBJ1-3; D is ambiguous. This CDR3 is built from 15 residues. Trimming took off 4 bases at V and 0 bases at J, with 10 bases between the two ends. Germline V gene data show CDR1 as LGHDT and CDR2 as YNNKEL (reference sequence). CDR3 residues: CASSLDSSSGNTIYF. DNA for the CDR3: TGTGCCAGCAGCCTTGACTCCAGCTCTGGAAACACCATATATTTT.

In its sample, this clonotype was seen a few times. The chain couples TRBV4-1 to TRBJ2-1; TRBD2 matches 11 bases. CDR1 is MGHRA, CDR2 YSYEKL, per germline. The V gene end was trimmed by 0 bases and the J gene end by 12 bases; junction bases not matched to a gene: 4. The CDR3 loop spans 14 amino acids. CDR3 nucleotide sequence: TGCGCCAGCAGCCAAGAGAGTCTAGCGGGGGGGCAGTTCTTC. Protein sequence: CASSQESLAGGQFF.

This chain connects TRBV4-1 to TRBJ1-1; possibly TRBD1 for D (6 bases). The CDR3 loop spans 14 amino acids. Trimming stripped 4 bases from V and 1 base from J, with 10 bases between. The germline V gene has CDR1 MGHRA and CDR2 YSYEKL. In DNA, the CDR3 is TGCGCCAGCAGCCCACAGGGTTCGAACACTGAAGCTTTCTTT. Its protein product is CASSPQGSNTEAFF.

The V call is TRBV5-1, the J call TRBJ2-5, with a tentative D call TRBD2 (5 bases). The CDR3 sequence is 13 residues long. The germline V and J ends were trimmed by 5 bases and 3 bases, with 11 bases remaining between them. Germline V gene data show CDR1 as SGHRS and CDR2 as YFSETQ. The CDR3 protein is CASSGLNKETQYF. Here the CDR3 DNA reads TGCGCCAGCAGTGGACTTAATAAAGAGACCCAGTACTTC.

Concerning this clonotype: Germline and junction disagree at one end, which may indicate a read error. The chain employs TRBV6-1 and TRBJ2-7; 10 bases map to TRBD2. The CDR3 extends over 14 amino acids. Germline-derived CDR1 and CDR2 are MNHNS and SASEGT. CDR3 sequence (DNA): TGTGCCGGCAGTCTAGCGGGAGAGTACTACGAGCAGTACTTC. Its translation: CAGSLAGEYYEQYF.

The chain recombines TRBV18 with TRBJ1-2, with 7 nucleotides matching TRBD1. V trimming: 4 bases; J trimming: 4 bases; junction bases outside the gene matches: 6. CDR3 length equals 14 residues. In germline, CDR1 is KGHSH, CDR2 LQKENI. CDR3 nucleotides: TGTGCCAGCTCACAAGGAGGGGGCGGCTATGGCTACACCTTC. Translated: CASSQGGGGYGYTF.

V is TRBV20-1 and J is TRBJ1-2; unclear D gene. Germline V CDR1 and CDR2: DFQATT, SNEGSKA (reference sequence). Trimming took off 3 bases at V and 3 bases at J, with 20 bases between the two ends. The CDR3 covers 16 residues. The CDR3 region has the DNA TGCAGTGCTAGCGGGTCTAGTCTTCGCCGGGACTATGGCTACACCTTC. Its translation: CSASGSSLRRDYGYTF.

As regards this clonotype: The CDR3 does not end in the conserved phenylalanine or tryptophan, so this is likely a read error. This rearrangement joins TRBV27 to TRBJ2-3; no reliable D call. Near its end, the DNA agrees better with TRBJ1-5, so the J call may be wrong. Germline CDR1 MNHEY, CDR2 SMNVEV (reference sequence). The CDR3 loop spans 16 amino acids. DNA of the CDR3: TGTGCCAGCAGTTTAGGAGGGCCTAGCACTCCAGATACGCAGCATTTG. This gives the protein CASSLGGPSTPDTQHL.

This chain links TRBV20-1 with TRBJ2-7; D may be TRBD1 (5 bases). Trimming took off 0 bases at V and 0 bases at J, with 9 bases between the two ends. The CDR3 is 14 residues long. Germline CDR1 is DFQATT and CDR2 is SNEGSKA (reference sequence). DNA of the CDR3: TGCAGTGCTAGAGATGTAGGGGACTCCTACGAGCAGTACTTC. This gives the protein CSARDVGDSYEQYF.

This clonotype was seen a handful of times. The chain carries TRBV25-1 and TRBJ1-1; D not resolved. There are 13 residues in the CDR3. V was shortened by 1 base and J by 8 bases, with 11 bases between the two germline ends. Germline loops: CDR1 MGHDK, CDR2 SYGVNS. The CDR3 nucleotides are TGTGCCAGCAGTGAATCGTTTCTAAGAGAAGCTTTCTTT. It yields the protein CASSESFLREAFF.

This clonotype was counted only a few times. V gene TRBV28 combines with J gene TRBJ2-6, with 8 bases matching TRBD2. CDR1 and CDR2 from the germline V gene are MDHEN and SYDVKM. The J segment lost 3 bases and the V segment lost 5 bases, leaving 9 bases of the junction unmatched. This CDR3 spans 17 amino acids. CDR3 loop: CASSPFGGADGANVLTF. In nucleotides, the CDR3 is TGTGCCAGCAGTCCATTCGGGGGGGCGGATGGGGCCAACGTCCTGACTTTC.

This clonotype was seen many times. V gene TRBV6-1 combines with J gene TRBJ1-5; 7 nucleotides line up with TRBD1. With 5 bases clipped from V and 3 bases from J, the junction kept 4 bases outside the gene matches. Germline CDR1 and CDR2: MNHNS and SASEGT. The CDR3 extends over 14 amino acids. The CDR3 DNA sequence: TGTGCCAGCAGTTCTACAGGGGTCAATCAGCCCCAGCATTTT. Its protein is CASSSTGVNQPQHF.

CDR3 region: CAPTVWPQHF. The CDR3 region has the DNA TGTGCCCCCACGGTATGGCCCCAGCATTTT. V and J are TRBV24-1 and TRBJ1-5, with no clear D. The germline V gene has CDR1 KGHDR and CDR2 SFDVKD. V lost 12 bases to trimming and J lost 9 bases, with 11 bases between them. The CDR3 sequence is 10 residues long.

This clonotype has more than one count but fewer than ten. This chain links TRBV6-1 with TRBJ2-5; 8 nucleotides agree with TRBD2. The CDR3 runs to 15 residues. CDR1 is MNHNS and CDR2 is SASEGT in the germline V gene. The V gene end was trimmed by 8 bases and the J gene end by 3 bases; junction bases not matched to a gene: 11. CDR3 loop: CASGGRRGEKETQYF. The CDR3 region has the DNA TGTGCCAGCGGGGGCAGGCGGGGGGAAAAAGAGACCCAGTACTTC.

This chain joins TRBV6-2 or TRBV6-3 and TRBJ2-1; D might be TRBD1 (6 bases). CDR3 length: 15 amino acids. Trimming pared 2 bases from V and 3 bases from J, leaving 11 bases between. Germline V gene data show CDR1 as MNHEY and CDR2 as SVGEGT. The CDR3 loop is CASSYDRGNYNEQFF. CDR3 bases: TGTGCCAGCAGTTACGATAGGGGGAACTACAATGAGCAGTTCTTC.

The chain is built from TRBV14 and TRBJ2-1; D possibly corresponds to TRBD2 (5 bases). Germline CDR1 SGHDN, CDR2 FVKESK. Trimming took off 2 bases at V and 8 bases at J, with 10 bases between the two ends. CDR3 length: 13 amino acids. CDR3 amino acids: CASSQRGTYEQFF. The CDR3 bases are TGTGCCAGCAGCCAACGGGGAACTTATGAGCAGTTCTTC.

CDR3 DNA sequence: TGTGCCAGCAGCGAGGGACTAGCGGGATCGGCTGAGCAGTTCTTC. Its protein is CASSEGLAGSAEQFF. The chain uses TRBV11-2 and TRBJ2-1; TRBD2 aligns across 13 bases. V gave up 5 bases and J gave up 9 bases; unmatched junction bases: 7. CDR3 length: 15 amino acids. CDR1 SGHAT and CDR2 FQNNGV come from the germline V gene.

This rearrangement joins TRBV13 to TRBJ1-6, with D possibly matching TRBD1 (5 bases). The germline V gene has CDR1 PRHDT and CDR2 FYEKMQ (reference sequence). CDR3 length: 15 residues. V lost 5 bases and J 7 bases, leaving 15 bases between the germline ends. This CDR3 is CASSNGGAGNSPLHF. The CDR3 DNA follows: TGTGCCAGCAGCAACGGTGGGGCGGGGAATTCACCCCTCCACTTT.

V usage is TRBV5-1 and J usage is TRBJ2-1; D tentatively reads TRBD1 or TRBD2 (5 bases each). The CDR3 length is 16 residues. The germline V gene encodes CDR1 SGHRS and CDR2 YFSETQ. V gave up 0 bases and J gave up 3 bases, with 13 bases separating them. The CDR3 DNA is TGCGCCAGCAGCTTGGATCCTGGGGGTTACTACAATGAGCAGTTCTTC. Translated: CASSLDPGGYYNEQFF.

This chain connects TRBV18 to TRBJ2-5; D remains ambiguous. Per the germline V gene, CDR1 is KGHSH and CDR2 is LQKENI. V lost 3 bases and J 5 bases, leaving 16 bases between the germline ends. The CDR3 has 15 amino acids. The CDR3 region is CASSPFLALGETQYF. The CDR3 DNA reads as TGTGCCAGCTCACCGTTTCTGGCCCTGGGGGAGACCCAGTACTTC.